This is a list of T cell receptor beta chains from one sample in a study of response to subunit inactivated influenza vaccine. MiXCR was run by TCRdb on the RT-PCR reads, yielding one entry per CDR3 protein. This table has 530,000 or so distinct CDR3 sequences, about 12% appearing once. The sample in question was PBMCs from blood, obtained on the day of vaccination. The receptors originated from a man between 45 and 60 years old who received an inactivated influenza vaccine. CDR3s include the opening cysteine and the closing phenylalanine or tryptophan. The D gene is left open where the match is weak. Some rows mark clone size as missing; the rest say once, few, many or name a class of expanded clone.

CDR3aa | CDR3nt | d_gene | abundance | j_gene | v_gene
CASSAGFTDTQYF | TGCGCCAGCAGCGCCGGGTTTACAGATACGCAGTATTTT | NA | few | TRBJ2-3 | TRBV5-1
CASSWGPYNEQFF | TGTGCCAGCAGCTGGGGACCCTACAATGAGCAGTTCTTC | NA | many | TRBJ2-1 | TRBV7-9
CASSYSWGIAYNEQFF | TGTGCCAGCAGTTACTCTTGGGGAATCGCCTACAATGAGCAGTTCTTC | NA | NA | TRBJ2-1 | TRBV6-2/TRBV6-3
CASSPQGLDEQFF | TGTGCCAGCAGCCCCCAGGGGTTAGATGAGCAGTTCTTC | NA | NA | TRBJ2-1 | TRBV7-2
CASSTSSGGDEQFF | TGTGCCAGCAGCACCTCTAGCGGGGGGGATGAGCAGTTCTTC | TRBD2 | NA | TRBJ2-1 | TRBV9
CASSLTSGASTDTQYF | TGTGCCAGCAGCTTGACTAGCGGTGCTAGCACAGATACGCAGTATTTT | TRBD2 | NA | TRBJ2-3 | TRBV7-9
CASSQDPGAGANVLTF | TGTGCCAGCAGCCAAGATCCCGGGGCTGGGGCCAACGTCCTGACTTTC | NA | NA | TRBJ2-6 | TRBV3-1
CASSLIGGEGTGELFF | TGTGCCAGCAGTTTGATTGGCGGGGAGGGAACCGGGGAGCTGTTTTTT | TRBD2 | NA | TRBJ2-2 | TRBV27
CATSRPKGGSGANVLTF | TGTGCCACCAGCAGACCAAAGGGTGGTTCTGGGGCCAACGTCCTGACTTTC | NA | few | TRBJ2-6 | TRBV15
CASSQRTGRGTGELFF | TGTGCCAGCAGCCAAAGGACAGGCAGGGGCACCGGGGAGCTGTTTTTT | TRBD1 | few | TRBJ2-2 | TRBV27
CSVGAVITDTQYF | TGCAGCGTTGGTGCGGTTATCACAGATACGCAGTATTTT | NA | few | TRBJ2-3 | TRBV29-1
CASREGQGRKPQHF | TGTGCCAGCAGGGAAGGACAGGGAAGGAAGCCCCAGCATTTT | TRBD1 | many | TRBJ1-5 | TRBV6-2/TRBV6-3
CSARNLIVRDTQYF | TGCAGTGCTAGAAACTTGATAGTGAGAGATACGCAGTATTTT | NA | few | TRBJ2-3 | TRBV20-1
CSARDTVRTYEQYF | TGCAGTGCTAGAGATACGGTCAGGACCTACGAGCAGTACTTC | NA | NA | TRBJ2-7 | TRBV20-1
CASSLLGLSGNEQFF | TGTGCCAGCAGCTTATTGGGGCTGAGCGGGAATGAGCAGTTCTTC | NA | few | TRBJ2-1 | TRBV7-2
CASSQVAGVVEQYF | TGTGCCAGCAGCCAGGTGGCAGGGGTGGTCGAGCAGTACTTC | NA | many | TRBJ2-7 | TRBV3-1
CASSELEDRIYEQYF | TGTGCCAGCAGTGAATTAGAAGACAGAATCTACGAGCAGTACTTC | NA | NA | TRBJ2-7 | TRBV2
CSVGWGLGYNEQFF | TGCAGCGTTGGGTGGGGGCTAGGCTACAATGAGCAGTTCTTC | NA | few | TRBJ2-1 | TRBV29-1
CASSLGSPYGYTF | TGTGCCAGCAGCCTCGGGAGTCCGTATGGCTACACCTTC | NA | NA | TRBJ1-2 | TRBV3-1
CASSLRAGGLLYNEQFF | TGTGCCAGCAGTTTGCGAGCGGGAGGGCTCCTCTACAATGAGCAGTTCTTC | TRBD2 | NA | TRBJ2-1 | TRBV27
CASSPEQGYYGYTF | TGCGCCAGCAGCCCCGAACAGGGGTACTATGGCTACACCTTC | TRBD1 | many | TRBJ1-2 | TRBV4-1
CSVIGVTSYEQYF | TGCAGCGTAATAGGGGTGACCTCCTACGAGCAGTACTTC | NA | few | TRBJ2-7 | TRBV29-1